These T cell receptor beta chains were read from a single sample in a study of T cell responses to AZD1222 COVID-19 vaccine. Assay: immunoSEQ multiplex PCR; the TCRdb copy retains only in-frame clones and omits some. Among around 99,000 clones listed, about 89% were seen once. The input for sequencing was peripheral blood, taken 28 days after the second AZD1222 dose. The receptors originated from an adult who received the AZD1222 COVID-19 vaccine. Both conserved end residues are part of each CDR3. A D gene is named only where the DNA matches it firmly. Clone size is not always given. Where it is, it says once, few, many or a class for expanded clones.

CDR3 DNA: TGTGCCAGTAAGGGATTCCTGGGAGATAGCAATCAGCCCCAGCATTTT
CDR3 protein: CASKGFLGDSNQPQHF
clone size: NA
CDR3 length: 16
D gene: NA
J gene: TRBJ1-5
V gene: TRBV19

CDR3 DNA: TGTGCCAGTAGTATAGCCTCAGGTTTCCCACAGCCCCAGCATTTT
CDR3 protein: CASSIASGFPQPQHF
clone size: NA
CDR3 length: 15
D gene: NA
J gene: TRBJ1-5
V gene: TRBV19

CDR3 DNA: TGTGCCAGCAGTGAAGAACGGGTAGGGGGGTACTATGGCTACACCTTC
CDR3 protein: CASSEERVGGYYGYTF
clone size: NA
CDR3 length: 16
D gene: NA
J gene: TRBJ1-2
V gene: TRBV6-1

CDR3 DNA: TGTGCCAGCAGCTTAGGAAGGCGGGGGGGGCGCTTGGAAAAACTGTTTTTT
CDR3 protein: CASSLGRRGGRLEKLFF
clone size: NA
CDR3 length: 17
D gene: NA
J gene: TRBJ1-4
V gene: TRBV7-2

CDR3 DNA: TGTGCCAGCAGTTACACCGGGGAGCTGTTTTTT
CDR3 protein: CASSYTGELFF
clone size: once
CDR3 length: 11
D gene: NA
J gene: TRBJ2-2
V gene: TRBV2

CDR3 DNA: TGTGCCACCAGCAAGGAACTAGCGGGAAATGAGCAGTTCTTC
CDR3 protein: CATSKELAGNEQFF
clone size: once
CDR3 length: 14
D gene: TRBD2
J gene: TRBJ2-1
V gene: TRBV15

CDR3 DNA: TGTGCCATCAGTGAGCCCGGACAGGGGGCAGAGCCCCAGCATTTT
CDR3 protein: CAISEPGQGAEPQHF
clone size: NA
CDR3 length: 15
D gene: TRBD1
J gene: TRBJ1-5
V gene: TRBV10-3

CDR3 DNA: TGTGCCAGCAGCACCTCCGGGACGCCCTACGAGCAGTACTTC
CDR3 protein: CASSTSGTPYEQYF
clone size: NA
CDR3 length: 14
D gene: NA
J gene: TRBJ2-7
V gene: TRBV7-9

CDR3 DNA: TGTGCCAGCAGCTTGGCCTTTTCGGACAGGGCATACGAGCAGTACTTC
CDR3 protein: CASSLAFSDRAYEQYF
clone size: NA
CDR3 length: 16
D gene: TRBD1
J gene: TRBJ2-7
V gene: TRBV5-5

CDR3 DNA: TGTGCCAGCAGCTTAGGGACAGGGGGCGCGGGCGGGGAGCTGTTTTTT
CDR3 protein: CASSLGTGGAGGELFF
clone size: few
CDR3 length: 16
D gene: TRBD1
J gene: TRBJ2-2
V gene: TRBV7-2

CDR3 DNA: TGTGCCAGTAGTTACCGGGATACCTACGAGCAGTACTTC
CDR3 protein: CASSYRDTYEQYF
clone size: NA
CDR3 length: 13
D gene: NA
J gene: TRBJ2-7
V gene: TRBV19

CDR3 DNA: TGTGCCAGCAGCTCCAATAGGGACCCCGGAAACATTCAGTACTTC
CDR3 protein: CASSSNRDPGNIQYF
clone size: NA
CDR3 length: 15
D gene: NA
J gene: TRBJ2-4
V gene: TRBV9

CDR3 DNA: TGCGCCAGCAGCCAAGATGGGTATGCCTACGAGCAGTACTTC
CDR3 protein: CASSQDGYAYEQYF
clone size: NA
CDR3 length: 14
D gene: NA
J gene: TRBJ2-7
V gene: TRBV4-3

CDR3 DNA: TGCAGCGTTGGAGGGAGCAGGGGGCCGGTCTGGGAGACCCAGTACTTC
CDR3 protein: CSVGGSRGPVWETQYF
clone size: NA
CDR3 length: 16
D gene: TRBD1
J gene: TRBJ2-5
V gene: TRBV29-1

CDR3 DNA: TGCGCCAGCAGCCAAGAGGTGGCAGCTCCCACGAACTATGGCTACACCTTC
CDR3 protein: CASSQEVAAPTNYGYTF
clone size: NA
CDR3 length: 17
D gene: NA
J gene: TRBJ1-2
V gene: TRBV4-3

CDR3 DNA: TGTGCCAGCAGATGGACAGGGGGCGGTTCACCCCTCCACTTT
CDR3 protein: CASRWTGGGSPLHF
clone size: NA
CDR3 length: 14
D gene: TRBD1
J gene: TRBJ1-6
V gene: TRBV27

CDR3 DNA: TGTGCCAGCTCACCAGACAGGGACGAGCAGTACTTC
CDR3 protein: CASSPDRDEQYF
clone size: NA
CDR3 length: 12
D gene: TRBD1
J gene: TRBJ2-7
V gene: TRBV18

CDR3 DNA: TGTGCCAGCAGCTTAGGTGTCACTTGGGGATGGAATCAGCCCCAGCATTTT
CDR3 protein: CASSLGVTWGWNQPQHF
clone size: NA
CDR3 length: 17
D gene: NA
J gene: TRBJ1-5
V gene: TRBV7-2

CDR3 DNA: TGTGCCAGCAGTTCCCCTACGGGCCAGCGGGAGAGTGCTTGGGGCGAGCAGTACTTC
CDR3 protein: CASSSPTGQRESAWGEQYF
clone size: NA
CDR3 length: 19
D gene: TRBD2
J gene: TRBJ2-7
V gene: TRBV28

CDR3 DNA: TGTGCCAGCTGCGAGGGTATGGGCACTGAAGCTTTCTTT
CDR3 protein: CASCEGMGTEAFF
clone size: few
CDR3 length: 13
D gene: NA
J gene: TRBJ1-1
V gene: TRBV18

CDR3 DNA: TGCAGTGCTAGAGCAGGGGGCGGGTACACCTTC
CDR3 protein: CSARAGGGYTF
clone size: NA
CDR3 length: 11
D gene: TRBD1
J gene: TRBJ1-2
V gene: TRBV20-1

CDR3 DNA: TGTGCCAGCAGGCCCGGGACTAGTAATTCACCCCTCCACTTT
CDR3 protein: CASRPGTSNSPLHF
clone size: NA
CDR3 length: 14
D gene: NA
J gene: TRBJ1-6
V gene: TRBV6-6

CDR3 DNA: TGTGCCAGCAGTTACTCTGTAAACGGGAACTATGGCTACACCTTC
CDR3 protein: CASSYSVNGNYGYTF
clone size: NA
CDR3 length: 15
D gene: NA
J gene: TRBJ1-2
V gene: TRBV6-5